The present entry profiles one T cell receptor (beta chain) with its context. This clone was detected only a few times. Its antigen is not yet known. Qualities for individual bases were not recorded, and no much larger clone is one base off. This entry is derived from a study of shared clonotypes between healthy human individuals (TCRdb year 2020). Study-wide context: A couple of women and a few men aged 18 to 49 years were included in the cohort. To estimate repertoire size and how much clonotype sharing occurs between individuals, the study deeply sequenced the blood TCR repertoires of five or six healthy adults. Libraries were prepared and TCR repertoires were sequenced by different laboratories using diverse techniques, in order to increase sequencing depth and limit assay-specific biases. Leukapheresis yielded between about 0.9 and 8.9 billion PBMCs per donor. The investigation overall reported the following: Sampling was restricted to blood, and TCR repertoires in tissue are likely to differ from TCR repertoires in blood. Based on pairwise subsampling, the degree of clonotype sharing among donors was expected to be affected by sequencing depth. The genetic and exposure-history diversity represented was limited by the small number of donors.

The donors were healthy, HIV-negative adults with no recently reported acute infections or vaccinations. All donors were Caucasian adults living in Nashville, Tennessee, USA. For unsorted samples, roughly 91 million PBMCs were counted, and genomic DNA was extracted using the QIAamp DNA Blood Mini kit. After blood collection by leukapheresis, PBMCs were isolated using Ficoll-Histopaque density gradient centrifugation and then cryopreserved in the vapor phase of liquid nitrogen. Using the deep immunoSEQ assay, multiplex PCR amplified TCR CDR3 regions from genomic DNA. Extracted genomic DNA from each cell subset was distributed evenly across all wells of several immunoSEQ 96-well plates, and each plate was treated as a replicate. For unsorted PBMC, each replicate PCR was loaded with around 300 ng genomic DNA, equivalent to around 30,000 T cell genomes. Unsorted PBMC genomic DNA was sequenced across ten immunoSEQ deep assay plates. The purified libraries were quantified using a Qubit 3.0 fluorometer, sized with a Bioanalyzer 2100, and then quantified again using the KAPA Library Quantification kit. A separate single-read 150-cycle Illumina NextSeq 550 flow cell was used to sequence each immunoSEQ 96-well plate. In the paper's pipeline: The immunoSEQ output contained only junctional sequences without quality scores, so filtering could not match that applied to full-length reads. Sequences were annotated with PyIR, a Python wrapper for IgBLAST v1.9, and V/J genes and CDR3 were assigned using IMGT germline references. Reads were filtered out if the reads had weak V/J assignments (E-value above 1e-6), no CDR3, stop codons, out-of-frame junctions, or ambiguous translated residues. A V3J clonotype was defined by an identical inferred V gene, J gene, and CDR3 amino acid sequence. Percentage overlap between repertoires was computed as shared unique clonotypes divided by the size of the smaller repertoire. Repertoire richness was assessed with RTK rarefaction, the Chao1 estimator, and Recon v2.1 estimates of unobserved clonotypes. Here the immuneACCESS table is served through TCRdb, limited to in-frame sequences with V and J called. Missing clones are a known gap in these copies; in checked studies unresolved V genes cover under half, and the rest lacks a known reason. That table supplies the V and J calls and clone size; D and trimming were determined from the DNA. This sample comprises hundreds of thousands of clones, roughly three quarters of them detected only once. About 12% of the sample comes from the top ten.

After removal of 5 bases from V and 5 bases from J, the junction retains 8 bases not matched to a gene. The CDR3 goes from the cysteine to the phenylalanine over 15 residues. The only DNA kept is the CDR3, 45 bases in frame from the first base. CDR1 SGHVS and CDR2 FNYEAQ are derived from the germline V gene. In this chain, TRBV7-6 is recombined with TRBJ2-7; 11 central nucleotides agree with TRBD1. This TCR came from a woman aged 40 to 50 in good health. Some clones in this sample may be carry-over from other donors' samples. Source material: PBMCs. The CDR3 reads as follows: CASSLRDRGTHEQYF. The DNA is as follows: TGTGCCAGCAGCCTCCGGGACAGGGGGACCCACGAGCAGTACTTC.